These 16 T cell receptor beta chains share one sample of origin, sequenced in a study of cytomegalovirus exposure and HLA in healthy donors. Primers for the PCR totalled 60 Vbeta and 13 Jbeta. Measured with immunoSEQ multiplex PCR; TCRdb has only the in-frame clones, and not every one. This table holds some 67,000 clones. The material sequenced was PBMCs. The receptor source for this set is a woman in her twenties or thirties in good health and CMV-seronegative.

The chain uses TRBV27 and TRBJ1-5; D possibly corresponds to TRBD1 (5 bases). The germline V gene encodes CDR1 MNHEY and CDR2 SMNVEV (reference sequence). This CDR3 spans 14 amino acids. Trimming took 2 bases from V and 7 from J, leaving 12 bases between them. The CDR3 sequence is CASSLPGPRQPQHF. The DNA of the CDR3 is TGTGCCAGCAGTTTACCAGGGCCCAGGCAGCCCCAGCATTTT.

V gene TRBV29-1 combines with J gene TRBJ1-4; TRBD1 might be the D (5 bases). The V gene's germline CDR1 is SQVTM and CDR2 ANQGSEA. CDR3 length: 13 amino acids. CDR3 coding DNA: TGCACGGCCACGGACCGGGGGGATGAAAAACTGTTTTTT. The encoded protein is CTATDRGDEKLFF. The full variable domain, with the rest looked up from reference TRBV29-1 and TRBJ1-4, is SAVISQKPSRDICQRGTSLTIQCQVDSQVTMMFWYRQQPGQSLTLIATANQGSEATYESGFVIDKFPISRPNLTFSTLTVSNMSPEDSSIYLCTATDRGDEKLFFGSGTQLSVL.

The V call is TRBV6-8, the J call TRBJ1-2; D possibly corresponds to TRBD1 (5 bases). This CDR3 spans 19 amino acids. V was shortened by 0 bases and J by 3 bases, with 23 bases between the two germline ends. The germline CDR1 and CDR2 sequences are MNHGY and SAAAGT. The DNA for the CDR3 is TGTGCCAGCAGTTACTCGAGTATGTCGCGTACAGGCCCTTACTATGGCTACACCTTC. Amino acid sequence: CASSYSSMSRTGPYYGYTF.

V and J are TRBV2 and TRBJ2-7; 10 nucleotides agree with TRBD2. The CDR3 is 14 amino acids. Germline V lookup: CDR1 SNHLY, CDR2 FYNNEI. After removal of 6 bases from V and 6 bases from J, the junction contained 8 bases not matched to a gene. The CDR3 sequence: CASRTSGEIGEQYF. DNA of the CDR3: TGTGCCAGCAGAACTAGCGGGGAGATAGGCGAGCAGTACTTC.

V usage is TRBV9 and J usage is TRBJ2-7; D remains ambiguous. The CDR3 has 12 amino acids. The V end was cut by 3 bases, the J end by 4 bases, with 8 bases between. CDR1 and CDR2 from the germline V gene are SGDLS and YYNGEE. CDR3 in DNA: TGTGCCAGCAGCGCCACTGATTACGAGCAGTACTTC. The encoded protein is CASSATDYEQYF. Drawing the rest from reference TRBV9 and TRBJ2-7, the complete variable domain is DSGVTQTPKHLITATGQRVTLRCSPRSGDLSVYWYQQSLDQGLQFLIQYYNGEERAKGNILERFSAQQFPDLHSELNLSSLELGDSALYFCASSATDYEQYFGPGTRLTVT.

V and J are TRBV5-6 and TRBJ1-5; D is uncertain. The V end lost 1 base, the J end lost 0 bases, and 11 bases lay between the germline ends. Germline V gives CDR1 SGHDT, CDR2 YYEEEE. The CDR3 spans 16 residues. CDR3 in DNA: TGTGCCAGCAGCTTGAATGTTGGAGGTAGCAATCAGCCCCAGCATTTT. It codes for CASSLNVGGSNQPQHF.

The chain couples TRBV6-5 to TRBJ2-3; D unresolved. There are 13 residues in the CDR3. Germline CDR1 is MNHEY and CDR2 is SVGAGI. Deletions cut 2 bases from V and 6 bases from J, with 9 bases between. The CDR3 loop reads CASSYRVRDTQYF. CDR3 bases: TGTGCCAGCAGTTACCGCGTGAGGGATACGCAGTATTTT.

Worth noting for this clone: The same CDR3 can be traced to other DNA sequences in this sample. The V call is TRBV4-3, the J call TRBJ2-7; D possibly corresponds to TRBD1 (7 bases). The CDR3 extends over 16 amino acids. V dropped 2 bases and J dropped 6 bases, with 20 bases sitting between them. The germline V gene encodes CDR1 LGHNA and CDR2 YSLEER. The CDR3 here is CASSQMWSPQGGEQYF. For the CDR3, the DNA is TGCGCCAGCAGCCAAATGTGGTCACCGCAGGGGGGCGAGCAGTACTTC.

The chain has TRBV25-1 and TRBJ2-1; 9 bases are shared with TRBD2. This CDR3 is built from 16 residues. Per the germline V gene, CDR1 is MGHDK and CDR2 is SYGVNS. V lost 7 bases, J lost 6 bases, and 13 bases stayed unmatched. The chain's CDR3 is CASTQHTRGGSNEQFF. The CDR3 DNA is TGTGCCAGCACTCAGCACACGCGGGGGGGCTCCAATGAGCAGTTCTTC.

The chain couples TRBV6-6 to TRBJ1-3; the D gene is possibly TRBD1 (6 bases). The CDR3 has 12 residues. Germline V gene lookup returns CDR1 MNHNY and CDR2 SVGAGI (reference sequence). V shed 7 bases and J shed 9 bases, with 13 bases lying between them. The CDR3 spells CASTQGPLTIYF. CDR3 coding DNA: TGTGCCAGCACCCAGGGGCCGCTCACCATATATTTT.

In DNA, the CDR3 is TGCGCCAGCAGCCAGGAGGACTGGGAAAGGGGGCTTCAGCCCCAGCATTTT. As protein: CASSQEDWERGLQPQHF. The rearrangement uses TRBV4-3 and TRBJ1-5; TRBD1 matches at 7 bases. This CDR3 comprises 17 residues. The V segment lost 3 bases and the J segment 6 bases; nucleotides outside the gene matches: 14. Germline V gives CDR1 LGHNA, CDR2 YSLEER.

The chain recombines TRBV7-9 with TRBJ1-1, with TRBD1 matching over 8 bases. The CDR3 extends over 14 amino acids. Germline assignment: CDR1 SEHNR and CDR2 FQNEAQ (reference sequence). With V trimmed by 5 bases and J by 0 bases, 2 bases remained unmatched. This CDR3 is CASSQGQVNTEAFF. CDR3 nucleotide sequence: TGTGCCAGCAGCCAGGGACAGGTGAACACTGAAGCTTTCTTT.

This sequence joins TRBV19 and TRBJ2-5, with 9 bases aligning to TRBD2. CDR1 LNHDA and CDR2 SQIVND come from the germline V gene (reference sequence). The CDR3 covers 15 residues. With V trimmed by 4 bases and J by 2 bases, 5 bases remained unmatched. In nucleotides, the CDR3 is TGTGCCAGTAGTAGGACTAGCGCGCATCAAGAGACCCAGTACTTC. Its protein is CASSRTSAHQETQYF.

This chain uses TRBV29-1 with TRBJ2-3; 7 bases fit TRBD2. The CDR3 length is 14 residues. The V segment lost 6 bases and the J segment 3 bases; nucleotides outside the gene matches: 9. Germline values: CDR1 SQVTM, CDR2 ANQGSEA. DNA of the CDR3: TGCAGCGTATGGGGAGGGATCGGGACAGATACGCAGTATTTT. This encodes CSVWGGIGTDTQYF.

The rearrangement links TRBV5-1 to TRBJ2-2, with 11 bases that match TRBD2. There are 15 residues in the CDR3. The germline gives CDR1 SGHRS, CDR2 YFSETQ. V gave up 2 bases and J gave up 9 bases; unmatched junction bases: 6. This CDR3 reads CASSFGTSGRRELFF. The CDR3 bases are TGCGCCAGCAGCTTCGGGACTAGCGGTAGGCGGGAGCTGTTTTTT.

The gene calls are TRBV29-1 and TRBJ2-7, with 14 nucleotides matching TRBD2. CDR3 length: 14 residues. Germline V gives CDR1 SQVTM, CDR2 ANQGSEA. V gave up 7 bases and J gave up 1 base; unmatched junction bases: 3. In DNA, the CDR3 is TGCAGCGCTGGGACTAGCGGGAGATCCTACGAGCAGTACTTC. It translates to CSAGTSGRSYEQYF.